The rows below give T cell receptor beta chains drawn from one sample of a study of CD8 T cells in Susac syndrome. MiXCR, run by TCRdb on the immunoSEQ multiplex PCR reads, gives a single entry per CDR3 protein. The table has around 45,000 distinct CDR3 sequences, around 93% seen once. Sequencing was performed on CD8+ T cells from PBMCs. These receptors were taken from a human donor in good health. Both conserved end residues are part of each CDR3. The D gene is left open where the match is weak. Only some rows state a clone size, as once, few, many or a class for expanded clones.

CDR3 length | clone size | J gene | V gene | D gene | CDR3 DNA | CDR3 protein
13 | once | TRBJ2-7 | TRBV6-5 | - | TGTGCCAGCAGTTCTATGTCAGGGAACGAGCAGTACTTC | CASSSMSGNEQYF
14 | - | TRBJ1-3 | TRBV5-1 | - | TGCGCCAGCAGCTTGGGCCTATTTGGAAACACCATATATTTT | CASSLGLFGNTIYF
15 | - | TRBJ2-3 | TRBV4-3 | - | TGCGCCAGCAGCCAAGACACTCGGGGATTAGATACGCAGTATTTT | CASSQDTRGLDTQYF
16 | - | TRBJ2-5 | TRBV25-1 | TRBD2 | TGTGCCAGCAGTGTGCTAGCGGGAGGTCACCAAGAGACCCAGTACTTC | CASSVLAGGHQETQYF
18 | - | TRBJ2-3 | TRBV7-9 | TRBD1 | TGTGCCAGCAGTTCTGTCATCTGGACAGGGGGTAGCACAGATACGCAGTATTTT | CASSSVIWTGGSTDTQYF
15 | - | TRBJ2-3 | TRBV6-5 | TRBD2 | TGTGCCAGCAGTTACACTAGCGGGGTACTAGATACGCAGTATTTT | CASSYTSGVLDTQYF
19 | - | TRBJ1-1 | TRBV18 | - | TGTGCCAGCTCACCAGAGTCAGCTGCCCTCATCGACCCTGACACTGAAGCTTTCTTT | CASSPESAALIDPDTEAFF
11 | - | TRBJ1-2 | TRBV7-9 | TRBD1 | TGTGCCAGCAGGGACAGGGTTGGCTACACCTTC | CASRDRVGYTF
15 | - | TRBJ1-2 | TRBV27 | TRBD1 | TGTGCCAGCAGGGAAAGGACAGGGGGCAACTATGGCTACACCTTC | CASRERTGGNYGYTF
14 | - | TRBJ2-7 | TRBV29-1 | - | TGCAGCGTTGAAGATCGGGCCAGCTCCTACGAGCAGTACTTC | CSVEDRASSYEQYF
12 | - | TRBJ2-5 | TRBV5-4 | - | TGTGCCAGCAGCGGGGGATTAGTGACCCAGTACTTC | CASSGGLVTQYF
15 | - | TRBJ2-5 | TRBV29-1 | TRBD1 | TGCAGCGTGCCCCCGGGACAGGGGTACCAAGAGACCCAGTACTTC | CSVPPGQGYQETQYF
15 | - | TRBJ1-6 | TRBV9 | - | TGTGCCAGCAGCGCCACCCTCACGTATAATTCACCCCTCCACTTT | CASSATLTYNSPLHF
14 | - | TRBJ2-5 | TRBV20-1 | TRBD1 | TGCAGTGTCAGGACAGGGGGCCAGTCAGAGACCCAGTACTTC | CSVRTGGQSETQYF
13 | - | TRBJ2-1 | TRBV5-1 | - | TGCGCCAGCAGCCCGGAGATGCACAATGAGCAGTTCTTC | CASSPEMHNEQFF
15 | - | TRBJ1-2 | TRBV9 | TRBD1 | TGTGCCAGCAGTCCGTCCGGGACAGTTAACTATGGCTACACCTTC | CASSPSGTVNYGYTF
16 | - | TRBJ2-7 | TRBV29-1 | TRBD2 | TGCAGCGTTCCCATCGAGACTAGCGGGAGCTCCTACGAGCAGTACTTC | CSVPIETSGSSYEQYF
16 | - | TRBJ2-7 | TRBV19 | TRBD2 | TGTGCCAGTAGTATAGGGGGGACTAGCGGTTCGTTCGAGCAGTACTTC | CASSIGGTSGSFEQYF
14 | - | TRBJ2-7 | TRBV3-1 | TRBD1 | TGTGCCAGCAGCCAAGGGACAGGGGGCTACGAGCAGTACTTC | CASSQGTGGYEQYF
14 | - | TRBJ1-1 | TRBV19 | - | TGTGCCAGTAGCTTCGGACAGTTGAACACTGAAGCTTTCTTT | CASSFGQLNTEAFF
12 | - | TRBJ1-2 | TRBV7-9 | - | TGTGCCAGCAGCTTGGGGGAATATGGCTACACCTTC | CASSLGEYGYTF
14 | - | TRBJ2-7 | TRBV5-6 | - | TGTGCCAGCAGCTCCCGGGACATACCCTACGAGCAGTACTTC | CASSSRDIPYEQYF
14 | - | TRBJ1-5 | TRBV6-2/TRBV6-3 | - | TGTGCCAGCAGTTACTCGGGGGGCGGGCAGCCCCAGCATTTT | CASSYSGGGQPQHF
16 | - | TRBJ2-7 | TRBV4-3 | - | TGCGCCAGCAGCCAAGAAACATTTGGCAGGGCCTACGAGCAGTACTTC | CASSQETFGRAYEQYF
13 | - | TRBJ1-2 | TRBV4-3 | - | TGCGCCAGCAGCCAAGAGGGGAATGATGGCTACACCTTC | CASSQEGNDGYTF
16 | - | TRBJ2-1 | TRBV6-1 | - | TGTGCCAGCGTAAATGGACCGATAAGCTCCTACAATGAGCAGTTCTTC | CASVNGPISSYNEQFF
16 | - | TRBJ2-7 | TRBV7-9 | TRBD1 | TGTGCCAGCAGCTCCGGCAGGGCAGGGGGCTACTACGAGCAGTACTTC | CASSSGRAGGYYEQYF
18 | - | TRBJ2-2 | TRBV24-1 | - | TGTGCCACCAGTGATTCCGAACCCGAGACAGGCGACACCGGGGAGCTGTTTTTT | CATSDSEPETGDTGELFF
15 | - | TRBJ2-2 | TRBV4-1 | TRBD1 | TGCGCCAGCAGCCAAGGGACAGGGGTATCCGGGGAGCTGTTTTTT | CASSQGTGVSGELFF
12 | once | TRBJ2-7 | TRBV6-6 | - | TGTGCCAGCAGCCCTCGGGACTTCGAGCAGTACTTC | CASSPRDFEQYF
13 | - | TRBJ1-5 | TRBV19 | - | TGTGCCAGTACCTCACACCCAAATCAGCCCCAGCATTTT | CASTSHPNQPQHF
17 | - | TRBJ2-5 | TRBV27 | - | TGTGCCAGCAGTCCACACTCCATGGCGGGGTACCAAGAGACCCAGTACTTC | CASSPHSMAGYQETQYF
17 | - | TRBJ2-2 | TRBV29-1 | TRBD2 | TGCAGCGCCGAGGGGCTAGCGGAGGGAACGAACACCGGGGAGCTGTTTTTT | CSAEGLAEGTNTGELFF
11 | - | TRBJ1-1 | TRBV12-3/TRBV12-4 | - | TGTGCCAGCAGTCTAACGGTTGAAGCTTTCTTT | CASSLTVEAFF
17 | - | TRBJ2-1 | TRBV19 | TRBD2 | TGTGCCAGTAGTGTCCTCCCGGGACTAGCGGTCTACAATGAGCAGTTCTTC | CASSVLPGLAVYNEQFF
15 | - | TRBJ2-1 | TRBV7-2 | TRBD2 | TGTGCCAGCAGCTCTTCTAGCGGCGTCTACAATGAGCAGTTCTTC | CASSSSSGVYNEQFF
15 | - | TRBJ1-2 | TRBV4-2 | TRBD1 | TGTGCCAGCAGCCAAGTAAAGGACAGGGGAGTCGGCTACACCTTC | CASSQVKDRGVGYTF
8 | - | TRBJ1-2 | TRBV5-1 | - | TGCGCTTGCGGGGGCTACACCTTC | CACGGYTF
21 | - | TRBJ2-1 | TRBV7-6 | TRBD2 | TGTGCCAGCACCCAGCTTGCCGTCCCAGGACTAGCGGGAGAAGGTGACAATGAGCAGTTCTTC | CASTQLAVPGLAGEGDNEQFF
15 | - | TRBJ2-1 | TRBV7-9 | TRBD2 | TGTGCCAGCAGCTTAGTAGCGGGAGCTGTCAATGAGCAGTTCTTC | CASSLVAGAVNEQFF
15 | - | TRBJ2-5 | TRBV5-1 | TRBD2 | TGCGCCAGCAGTAATGCGGGAGGGCCCCTCGAGACCCAGTACTTC | CASSNAGGPLETQYF
14 | - | TRBJ2-5 | TRBV20-1 | TRBD2 | TGCAGTGCTAGGACTAGCGGCTGGGGAGAGACCCAGTACTTC | CSARTSGWGETQYF
14 | - | TRBJ2-1 | TRBV29-1 | TRBD2 | TGCAGCGTTGTTCTAGCGGGAGTAGGGAATGAGCAGTTCTTC | CSVVLAGVGNEQFF
12 | - | TRBJ2-1 | TRBV20-1 | TRBD2 | TGCAGTGCTAGCAAGCGGGAGAATGAGCAGTTCTTC | CSASKRENEQFF
15 | - | TRBJ2-4 | TRBV12-3/TRBV12-4 | TRBD2 | TGTGCCAGCAGTTCTCAGCGGGATGGCAAAAACATTCAGTACTTC | CASSSQRDGKNIQYF
18 | - | TRBJ2-7 | TRBV6-2/TRBV6-3 | TRBD2 | TGTGCCAGCAGTAAAATCAAGGGGACTAGCCTCAACTCCTACGAGCAGTACTTC | CASSKIKGTSLNSYEQYF
12 | - | TRBJ2-2 | TRBV19 | - | TGTGCCAGTAGTTGGGGTACCGGGGAGCTGTTTTTT | CASSWGTGELFF
14 | - | TRBJ2-7 | TRBV28 | TRBD1 | TGTGCCAGCAGGACGGGGACAGGGGTCTACGAGCAGTACTTC | CASRTGTGVYEQYF
16 | - | TRBJ1-4 | TRBV4-1 | TRBD1 | TGCGCCAGCAGCCAACCCCGGACAGGAAGACGAGAAAAACTGTTTTTT | CASSQPRTGRREKLFF
16 | - | TRBJ2-3 | TRBV7-9 | - | TGTGCCAGCAGCTTAGGACAGCCCGTCGGCACAGATACGCAGTATTTT | CASSLGQPVGTDTQYF
17 | - | TRBJ2-1 | TRBV23-1 | TRBD2 | TGCGCCAGCAGTCAAGGGACTAGCGCCAGCTCCTACAATGAGCAGTTCTTC | CASSQGTSASSYNEQFF
12 | - | TRBJ2-7 | TRBV30 | - | TGTGCCACCCACAGGGAGTCCTACGAGCAGTACTTC | CATHRESYEQYF
16 | - | TRBJ2-1 | TRBV12-3/TRBV12-4 | - | TGTGCCAGCAGGCCCTACGGGCGGCGGTTATACAATGAGCAGTTCTTC | CASRPYGRRLYNEQFF
18 | - | TRBJ1-5 | TRBV19 | - | TGTGCCAGTAGTATTAGACCGGGACGGAAATATAGCAATCAGCCCCAGCATTTT | CASSIRPGRKYSNQPQHF
15 | - | TRBJ1-2 | TRBV7-8 | - | TGTGCCAGCTGGAGTGGGGGGTCTTTTAACTATGGCTACACCTTC | CASWSGGSFNYGYTF
15 | - | TRBJ2-5 | TRBV2 | TRBD2 | TGTGCCAGCAGTGGACTAGCGGGAGAGGGAGAGACCCAGTACTTC | CASSGLAGEGETQYF
11 | - | TRBJ2-7 | TRBV12-3/TRBV12-4 | - | TGTGCCAGCAGGGGGCTTCGCGAGCAGTACTTC | CASRGLREQYF
15 | - | TRBJ2-3 | TRBV6-2/TRBV6-3 | - | TGTGCCAGCAGTTACGTTAGCTCTGGCACAGATACGCAGTATTTT | CASSYVSSGTDTQYF